These T cell receptor beta chains were read from a single sample in a study of T cells after yellow fever vaccination. In TCRdb, the 5' RACE reads were re-called with MiXCR into one record per CDR3 protein. This table has roughly 340,000 distinct CDR3 sequences, 8.7% appearing once. Material: PBMCs, obtained on the day of the first yellow fever vaccination. These receptors were obtained from a young man who received the YFV17D yellow fever vaccine. The CDR3 runs from the conserved cysteine through the conserved F or W. The D gene is left open where the match is weak. Expanded clones are given a class, and other clones once, few, many or no size at all.

TRBJ1-4	TRBV12-3/TRBV12-4	-	-	CASSLRGAATNEKLFF	TGTGCCAGCAGCCTGAGGGGGGCGGCAACTAATGAAAAACTGTTTTTT
TRBJ1-1	TRBV15	-	few	CATSRDSPTEAFF	TGTGCCACCAGCAGAGATTCCCCCACTGAAGCTTTCTTT
TRBJ2-3	TRBV19	-	few	CASSTGAQEYF	TGTGCCAGTAGTACAGGGGCCCAGGAGTATTTT
TRBJ2-2	TRBV5-1	-	many	CASSLEVVYTGELFF	TGCGCCAGCAGCTTGGAGGTCGTCTACACCGGGGAGCTGTTTTTT
TRBJ2-3	TRBV7-1	TRBD2	few	CASSTLMGLAGGQGLDTDTQYF	TGTGCCAGCAGCACATTGATGGGACTAGCGGGGGGACAGGGTTTAGACACAGATACGCAGTATTTT
TRBJ2-6	TRBV4-2	-	few	CASSPSASNSGANVLTF	TGTGCCAGCAGCCCAAGTGCCTCGAACTCTGGGGCCAACGTCCTGACTTTC
TRBJ2-3	TRBV6-2/TRBV6-3	-	-	CASSERTQYF	TGTGCCAGCTCGGAGCGTACGCAGTATTTT
TRBJ2-2	TRBV19	TRBD1	few	CASIRTGRNTGELFF	TGTGCCAGTATTAGGACAGGGAGGAACACCGGGGAGCTGTTTTTT
TRBJ1-5	TRBV12-3/TRBV12-4	TRBD1	-	CASSPGTGGDYQPQHF	TGTGCCAGCAGTCCCGGGACAGGGGGGGACTATCAGCCCCAGCATTTT
TRBJ2-7	TRBV7-2	-	few	CASSSRQAAYEQYF	TGTGCCAGCAGCTCCCGACAGGCCGCCTACGAGCAGTACTTC
TRBJ2-3	TRBV7-2	-	many	CASSLTRRDTQYF	TGTGCCAGCAGCTTGACCCGACGAGATACGCAGTATTTT